These 15 T cell receptor beta chains share one sample of origin, sequenced in a study of blood T cell repertoires in COVID-19. TCRdb's copy holds only in-frame clones and misses some; the assay was immunoSEQ multiplex PCR. The sample shows fewer than 250,000 clones, around 81% of them seen only once. Input material: peripheral blood. These receptor sequences come from a man aged 60 to 69 with COVID-19, enrolled during active disease.

This clone showed up just a few times. This chain links TRBV5-4 with TRBJ1-2; 9 nucleotides line up with TRBD1. This CDR3 has 15 residues. V shed 3 bases and J 3 bases; nucleotides not matched to a gene: 6. Germline V gene sequence: CDR1 SGHNT, CDR2 YYREEE (reference sequence). The CDR3 protein is CASSSRDRAHYGYTF. CDR3 in DNA: TGTGCCAGCAGCTCCCGGGACAGGGCTCACTATGGCTACACCTTC.

This clone was detected only a few times. The chain links TRBV24-1 to TRBJ1-2; a possible D gene is TRBD1 (5 bases). The CDR3 is 12 residues long. Germline assignment: CDR1 KGHDR and CDR2 SFDVKD. Trimming took 1 base from V and 10 from J, leaving 9 bases between them. CDR3 in DNA: TGTGCCACCAGTGATTTTCAGGGATCCTACACCTTC. Translating it yields CATSDFQGSYTF.

This clone has just one count. The rearrangement links TRBV6-2 or TRBV6-3 to TRBJ1-1; a possible D gene is TRBD1 (5 bases). Germline V gene sequence: CDR1 MNHEY, CDR2 SVGEGT. Trimming took off 5 bases at V and 6 bases at J, with 16 bases between the two ends. This CDR3 comprises 14 residues. The CDR3 nucleotides are TGTGCCAGCAGTCACGGGGAGGGGTCCGCTGAAGCTTTCTTT. As protein: CASSHGEGSAEAFF.

The chain uses TRBV4-2 and TRBJ1-2; a weak D match, TRBD1 (5 bases). Per the germline V gene, CDR1 is LGHNA and CDR2 is YNFKEQ. Trimming took off 1 base at V and 1 base at J, with 10 bases between the two ends. This CDR3 comprises 15 residues. The CDR3 spells CASSQGGGDNYGYTF. Here the CDR3 DNA reads TGTGCCAGCAGCCAAGGGGGGGGAGATAACTATGGCTACACCTTC.

The chain joins TRBV4-1 to TRBJ1-2, with D possibly being TRBD1 (6 bases). Germline-derived CDR1 and CDR2 are MGHRA and YSYEKL. The CDR3 spans 14 residues. Between the trimmed V and J ends, which lost 4 bases and 3 bases, there was a span of 12 bases. For the CDR3, the DNA is TGCGCCAGCAGCCCCGAAACAGGGTACTATGGCTACACCTTC. Protein: CASSPETGYYGYTF.

J is TRBJ1-1 and V is TRBV10-3; the D is unclear. The V end was cut by 2 bases, the J end by 4 bases, with 14 bases between. The CDR3 has 15 residues. CDR1 is ENHRY, CDR2 SYGVKD, per germline. In DNA form, the CDR3 reads TGTGCCATCAGTGAGGAGATGATGGTGAGCACTGAAGCTTTCTTT. Amino acids: CAISEEMMVSTEAFF.

This clone was counted a single time. Other DNA sequences of this sample code for an identical CDR3. The J gene is TRBJ1-5, the V gene TRBV5-6; D is possibly TRBD1 (5 bases). This CDR3 comprises 14 residues. Trimming took 0 bases from V and 6 from J, leaving 10 bases between them. CDR1 and CDR2 from the germline V gene are SGHDT and YYEEEE. CDR3 in DNA: TGTGCCAGCAGCTTGGGGCAGGGTGGTCAGCCCCAGCATTTT. Translating gives CASSLGQGGQPQHF. The full variable domain, completed using reference TRBV5-6 and TRBJ1-5, is DAGVTQSPTHLIKTRGQQVTLRCSPKSGHDTVSWYQQALGQGPQFIFQYYEEEERQRGNFPDRFSGHQFPNYSSELNVNALLLGDSALYLCASSLGQGGQPQHFGDGTRLSIL.

V gene TRBV7-6 combines with J gene TRBJ2-5; 10 bases are shared with TRBD2. CDR1 is SGHVS, CDR2 FNYEAQ, per germline. CDR3 length: 19 residues. Trimming took 0 bases from V and 5 from J; bases not matched to a gene: 15. The chain's CDR3 is CASSLANYRLAGVGETQYF. CDR3 nucleotide sequence: TGTGCCAGCAGCTTAGCTAATTATAGGCTAGCGGGAGTCGGGGAGACCCAGTACTTC.

V is TRBV2 and J is TRBJ2-1; D uncertain. Per the germline V gene, CDR1 is SNHLY and CDR2 is FYNNEI. This CDR3 comprises 13 residues. V lost 6 bases and J 9 bases, leaving 15 bases between the germline ends. The CDR3: CASRLTLVSEQFF. The CDR3 bases are TGTGCCAGCAGACTCACTCTAGTGAGTGAGCAGTTCTTC. Full variable domain (outside the CDR3, taken from reference TRBV2 and TRBJ2-1): EPEVTQTPSHQVTQMGQEVILRCVPISNHLYFYWYRQILGQKVEFLVSFYNNEISEKSEIFDDQFSVERPDGSNFTLKIRSTKLEDSAMYFCASRLTLVSEQFFGPGTRLTVL.

The rearrangement uses TRBV29-1 and TRBJ1-1; no clear D. Germline lookup yields CDR1 SQVTM and CDR2 ANQGSEA. Trimming cost V 5 bases and J 4 bases, with 11 bases left between them. This CDR3 has 12 amino acids. CDR3 in amino acids: CSVSQLGTEAFF. Written as DNA, the CDR3 is TGCAGCGTTAGCCAACTTGGCACTGAAGCTTTCTTT.

Here the CDR3 DNA reads TGTGCCAGCAGTAGGGAGGAGAGTACGCAGTATTTT. Protein product: CASSREESTQYF. The chain joins TRBV12-3 or TRBV12-4 to TRBJ2-3; possibly TRBD2 for D (6 bases). The CDR3 has 12 amino acids. Deletions cut 5 bases from V and 8 bases from J, with 11 bases between.

CDR3 amino acids: CASSWDISTDTQYF. Written as DNA, the CDR3 is TGCGCCAGCAGCTGGGACATCAGCACAGATACGCAGTATTTT. This sequence joins TRBV5-1 and TRBJ2-3, with D tentatively TRBD1 (6 bases). Looked up from germline, CDR1 is SGHRS and CDR2 is YFSETQ. V lost 3 bases and J lost 0, with 8 bases in between. The CDR3 contains 14 residues.

This clone was detected a few times. The chain employs TRBV7-2 and TRBJ1-5; D is possibly TRBD1 (6 bases). There are 15 residues in the CDR3. CDR1 and CDR2 (germline): SGHTA, FQGNSA. V shed 2 bases and J shed 5 bases, with 13 bases lying between them. The CDR3 protein is CASSLIAGAYQPQHF. The CDR3 nucleotides read TGTGCCAGCAGCTTAATCGCAGGGGCTTATCAGCCCCAGCATTTT.

The gene calls are TRBV5-4 and TRBJ2-7, with D maybe TRBD1 (6 bases). Trimming left V 0 bases short and J 2 bases short, with 15 bases between. The CDR3 length is 16 residues. Germline-derived CDR1 and CDR2 are SGHNT and YYREEE (reference sequence). The CDR3 is CASSLGSRGPTYEQYF. The CDR3 nucleotides are TGTGCCAGCAGCTTGGGTTCCAGGGGCCCCACCTACGAGCAGTACTTC.

The chain recombines TRBV6-2 or TRBV6-3 with TRBJ2-5; D unclear. CDR3 size: 11 residues. V was cut by 5 bases and J by 5 bases, with 6 bases left in between. Germline assignment: CDR1 MNHEY and CDR2 SVGEGT. The chain's CDR3 is CASSPRETQYF. Written as DNA, the CDR3 is TGTGCCAGCAGTCCACGGGAGACCCAGTACTTC.